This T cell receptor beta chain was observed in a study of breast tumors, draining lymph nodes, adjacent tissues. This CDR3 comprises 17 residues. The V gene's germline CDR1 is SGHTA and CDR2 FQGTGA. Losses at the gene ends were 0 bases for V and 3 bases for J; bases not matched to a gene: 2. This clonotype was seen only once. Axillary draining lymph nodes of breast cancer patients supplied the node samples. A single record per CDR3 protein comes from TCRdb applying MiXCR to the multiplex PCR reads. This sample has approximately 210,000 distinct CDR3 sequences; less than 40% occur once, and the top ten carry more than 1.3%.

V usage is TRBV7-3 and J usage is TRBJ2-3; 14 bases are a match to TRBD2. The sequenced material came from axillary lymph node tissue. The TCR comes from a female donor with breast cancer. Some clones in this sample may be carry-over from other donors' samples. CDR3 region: CASSLTRTSGRTDTQYF. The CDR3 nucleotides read TGTGCCAGCAGCTTAACACGGACTAGCGGGAGGACAGATACGCAGTATTTT.